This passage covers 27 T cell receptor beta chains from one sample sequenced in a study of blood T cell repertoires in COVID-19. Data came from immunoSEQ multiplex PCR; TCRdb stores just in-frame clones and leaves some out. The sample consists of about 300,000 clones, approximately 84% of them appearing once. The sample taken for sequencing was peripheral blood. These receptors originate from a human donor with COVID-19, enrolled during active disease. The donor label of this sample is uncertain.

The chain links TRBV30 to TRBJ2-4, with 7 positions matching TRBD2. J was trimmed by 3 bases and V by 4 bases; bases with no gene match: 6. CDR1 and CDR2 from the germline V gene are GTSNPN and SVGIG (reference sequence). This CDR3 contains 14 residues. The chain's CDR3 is CAWNKGGGKNIQYF. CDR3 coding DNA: TGTGCCTGGAATAAGGGCGGGGGCAAAAACATTCAGTACTTC. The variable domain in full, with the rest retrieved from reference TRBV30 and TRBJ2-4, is SQTIHQWPATLVQPVGSPLSLECTVEGTSNPNLYWYRQAAGRGLQLLFYSVGIGQISSEVPQNLSASRPQDRQFILSSKKLLLSDSGFYLCAWNKGGGKNIQYFGAGTRLSVL.

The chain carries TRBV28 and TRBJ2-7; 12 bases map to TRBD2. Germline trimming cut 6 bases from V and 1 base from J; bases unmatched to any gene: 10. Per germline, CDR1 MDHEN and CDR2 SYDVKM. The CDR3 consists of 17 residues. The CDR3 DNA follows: TGTGCCAGCAGCCCTACCGGGCTAGCGGGAGGGTCCTACGAGCAGTACTTC. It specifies CASSPTGLAGGSYEQYF.

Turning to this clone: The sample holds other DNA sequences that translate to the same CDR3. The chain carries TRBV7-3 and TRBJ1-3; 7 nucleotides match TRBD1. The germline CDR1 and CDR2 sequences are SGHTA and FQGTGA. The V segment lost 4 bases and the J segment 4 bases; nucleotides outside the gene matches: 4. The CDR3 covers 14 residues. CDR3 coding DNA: TGTGCCAGCAGCTCGACAGGGTCAGGAAACACCATATATTTT. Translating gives CASSSTGSGNTIYF.

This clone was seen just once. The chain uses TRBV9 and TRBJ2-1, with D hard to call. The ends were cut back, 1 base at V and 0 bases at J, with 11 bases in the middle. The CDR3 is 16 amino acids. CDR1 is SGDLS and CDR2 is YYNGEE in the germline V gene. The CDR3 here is CASSVREPSSYNEQFF. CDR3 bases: TGTGCCAGCAGCGTAAGAGAGCCAAGCTCCTACAATGAGCAGTTCTTC.

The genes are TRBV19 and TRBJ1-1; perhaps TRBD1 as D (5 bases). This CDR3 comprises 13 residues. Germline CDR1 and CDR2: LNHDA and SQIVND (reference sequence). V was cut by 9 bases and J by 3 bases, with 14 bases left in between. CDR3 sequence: CASRVFGDTEAFF. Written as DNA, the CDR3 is TGTGCCAGCAGGGTTTTTGGGGACACTGAAGCTTTCTTT.

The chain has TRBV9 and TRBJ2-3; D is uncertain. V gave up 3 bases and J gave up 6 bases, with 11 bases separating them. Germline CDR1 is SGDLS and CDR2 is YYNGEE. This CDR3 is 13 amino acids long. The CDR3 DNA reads TGTGCCAGCAGCGGGCCCCATCCGGATACGCAGTATTTT. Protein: CASSGPHPDTQYF.

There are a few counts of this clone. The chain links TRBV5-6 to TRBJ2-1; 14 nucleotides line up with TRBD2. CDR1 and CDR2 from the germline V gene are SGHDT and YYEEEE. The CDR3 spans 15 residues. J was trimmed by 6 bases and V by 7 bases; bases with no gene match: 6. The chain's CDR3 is CASGTSGRSGNEQFF. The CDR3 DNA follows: TGTGCCAGCGGGACTAGCGGGAGATCCGGCAATGAGCAGTTCTTC.

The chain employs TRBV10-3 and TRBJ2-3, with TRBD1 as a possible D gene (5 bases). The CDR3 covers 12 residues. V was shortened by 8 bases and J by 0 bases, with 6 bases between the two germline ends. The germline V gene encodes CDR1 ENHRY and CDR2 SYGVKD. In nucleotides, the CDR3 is TGTGCCATCGGGGCCAGCACAGATACGCAGTATTTT. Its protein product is CAIGASTDTQYF.

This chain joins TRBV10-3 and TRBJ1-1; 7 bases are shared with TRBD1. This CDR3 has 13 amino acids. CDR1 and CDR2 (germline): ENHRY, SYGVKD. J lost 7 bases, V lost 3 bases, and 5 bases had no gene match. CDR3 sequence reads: CAISDMQGDEAFF. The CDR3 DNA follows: TGTGCCATCAGTGACATGCAGGGGGATGAAGCTTTCTTT.

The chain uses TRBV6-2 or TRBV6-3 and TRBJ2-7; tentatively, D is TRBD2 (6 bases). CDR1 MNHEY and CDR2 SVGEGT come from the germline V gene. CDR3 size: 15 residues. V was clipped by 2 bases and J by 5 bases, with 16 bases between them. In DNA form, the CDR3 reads TGTGCCAGCAGTTACGGGGGGACTTTAGGTGACGAGCAGTACTTC. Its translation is CASSYGGTLGDEQYF.

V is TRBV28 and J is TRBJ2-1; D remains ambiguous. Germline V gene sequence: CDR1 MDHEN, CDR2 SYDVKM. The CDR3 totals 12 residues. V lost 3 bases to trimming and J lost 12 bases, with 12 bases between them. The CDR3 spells CASSFDDLGQFF. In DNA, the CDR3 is TGTGCCAGCAGTTTCGACGACTTGGGGCAGTTCTTC. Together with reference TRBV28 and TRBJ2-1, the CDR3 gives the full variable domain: DVKVTQSSRYLVKRTGEKVFLECVQDMDHENMFWYRQDPGLGLRLIYFSYDVKMKEKGDIPEGYSVSREKKERFSLILESASTNQTSMYLCASSFDDLGQFFGPGTRLTVL.

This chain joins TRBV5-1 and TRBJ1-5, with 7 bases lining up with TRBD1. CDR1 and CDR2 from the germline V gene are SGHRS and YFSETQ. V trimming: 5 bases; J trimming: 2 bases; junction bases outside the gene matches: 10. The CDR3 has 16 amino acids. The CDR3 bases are TGCGCCAGCAGTCCCGGACAGGCGGAAGGCAATCAGCCCCAGCATTTT. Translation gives CASSPGQAEGNQPQHF.

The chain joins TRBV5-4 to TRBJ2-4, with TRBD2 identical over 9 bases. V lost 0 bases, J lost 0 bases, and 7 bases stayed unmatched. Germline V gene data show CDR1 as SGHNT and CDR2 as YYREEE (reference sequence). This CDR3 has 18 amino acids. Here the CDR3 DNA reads TGTGCCAGCAGCTTGGATAGCGGGAGTCCCCTAGCCAAAAACATTCAGTACTTC. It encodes CASSLDSGSPLAKNIQYF.

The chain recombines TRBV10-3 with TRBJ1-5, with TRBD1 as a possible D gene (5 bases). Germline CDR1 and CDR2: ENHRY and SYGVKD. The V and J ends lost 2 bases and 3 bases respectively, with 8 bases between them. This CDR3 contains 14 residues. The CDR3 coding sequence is TGTGCCATCAGTGAGGCAGGGTTCAATCAGCCCCAGCATTTT. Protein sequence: CAISEAGFNQPQHF.

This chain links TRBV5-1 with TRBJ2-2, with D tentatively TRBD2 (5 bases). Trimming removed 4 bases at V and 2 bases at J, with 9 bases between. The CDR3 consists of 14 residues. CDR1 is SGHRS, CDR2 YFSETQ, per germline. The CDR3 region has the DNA TGCGCCAGCAGCCCACTAGTAAACACCGGGGAGCTGTTTTTT. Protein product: CASSPLVNTGELFF.

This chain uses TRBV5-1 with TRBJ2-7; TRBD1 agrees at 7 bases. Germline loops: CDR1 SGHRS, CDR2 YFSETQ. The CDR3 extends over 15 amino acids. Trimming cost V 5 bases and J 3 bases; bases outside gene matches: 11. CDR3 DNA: TGCGCCAGCAGGTACCACTCTACAGGGGACTACGAGCAGTACTTC. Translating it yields CASRYHSTGDYEQYF.

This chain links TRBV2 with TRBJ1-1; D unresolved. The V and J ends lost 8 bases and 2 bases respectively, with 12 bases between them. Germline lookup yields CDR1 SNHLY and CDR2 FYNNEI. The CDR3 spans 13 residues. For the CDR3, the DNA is TGTGCCAGCGGCACGGGGATTAACACTGAAGCTTTCTTT. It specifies CASGTGINTEAFF.

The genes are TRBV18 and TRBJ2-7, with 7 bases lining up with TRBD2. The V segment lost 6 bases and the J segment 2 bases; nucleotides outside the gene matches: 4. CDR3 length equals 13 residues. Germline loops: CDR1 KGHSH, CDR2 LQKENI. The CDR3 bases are TGTGCCAGCTCGCAGCGGGAACCCTACGAGCAGTACTTC. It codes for CASSQREPYEQYF.

The CDR3 nucleotides read TGTGCCACCTGGGGTAGTAGCGGGAGGGGGAGCTCCTACGAGCAGTACTTC. Amino acids: CATWGSSGRGSSYEQYF. The V and J genes are TRBV28 and TRBJ2-7, with 11 positions matching TRBD2. Germline V gene data show CDR1 as MDHEN and CDR2 as SYDVKM. The CDR3 length is 17 residues. V shed 10 bases, J shed 0 bases, and the junction held 14 bases outside the gene matches.

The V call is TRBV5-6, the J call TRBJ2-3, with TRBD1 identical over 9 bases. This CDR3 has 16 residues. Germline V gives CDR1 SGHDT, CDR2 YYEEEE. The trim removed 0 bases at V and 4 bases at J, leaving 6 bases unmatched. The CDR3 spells CASSLDTGGWSDTQYF. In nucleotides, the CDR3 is TGTGCCAGCAGCTTGGACACAGGGGGCTGGTCAGATACGCAGTATTTT.

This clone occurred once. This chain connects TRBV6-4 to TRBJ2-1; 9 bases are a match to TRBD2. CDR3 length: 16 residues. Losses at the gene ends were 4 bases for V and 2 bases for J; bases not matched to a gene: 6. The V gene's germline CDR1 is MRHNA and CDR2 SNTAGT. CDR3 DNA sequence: TGTGCCAGCAGTGCAGCTCTAGCGGGACCCTACAATGAGCAGTTCTTC. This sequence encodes CASSAALAGPYNEQFF.

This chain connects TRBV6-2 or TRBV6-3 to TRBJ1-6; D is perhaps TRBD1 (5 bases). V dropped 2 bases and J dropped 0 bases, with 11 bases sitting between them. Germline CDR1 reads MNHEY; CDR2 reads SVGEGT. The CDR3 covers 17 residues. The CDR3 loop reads CASSYGRGSSYNSPLHF. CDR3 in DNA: TGTGCCAGCAGTTACGGTCGGGGGAGCTCCTATAATTCACCCCTCCACTTT.

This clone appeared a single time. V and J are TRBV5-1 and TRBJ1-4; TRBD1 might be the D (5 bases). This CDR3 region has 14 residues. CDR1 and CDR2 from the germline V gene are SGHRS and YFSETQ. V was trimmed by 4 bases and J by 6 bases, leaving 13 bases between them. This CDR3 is CASSPWGGDEKLFF. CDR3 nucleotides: TGCGCCAGCAGCCCATGGGGAGGGGATGAAAAACTGTTTTTT.

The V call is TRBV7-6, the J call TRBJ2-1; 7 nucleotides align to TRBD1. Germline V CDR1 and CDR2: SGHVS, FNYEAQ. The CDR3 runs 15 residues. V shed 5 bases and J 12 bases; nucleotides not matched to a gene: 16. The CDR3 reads CASSPSTGTAIGQFF. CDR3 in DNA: TGTGCCAGCAGCCCGTCAACCGGGACAGCAATTGGGCAGTTCTTC.

The CDR3 sequence: CASRRTGLKEKLFF. CDR3 nucleotides: TGTGCCAGCAGACGGACAGGGTTAAAGGAAAAACTGTTTTTT. This chain links TRBV6-5 with TRBJ1-4; 8 nucleotides align to TRBD1. The germline V gene has CDR1 MNHEY and CDR2 SVGAGI. Losses at the gene ends were 6 bases for V and 8 bases for J; bases not matched to a gene: 8. CDR3 length: 14 amino acids.

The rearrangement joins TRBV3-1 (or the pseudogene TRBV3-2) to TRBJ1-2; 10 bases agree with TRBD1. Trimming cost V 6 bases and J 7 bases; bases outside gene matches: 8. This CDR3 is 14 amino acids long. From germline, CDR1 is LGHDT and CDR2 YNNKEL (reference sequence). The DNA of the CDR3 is TGTGCCAGCAGGCGCCTCGGACAGGGGGGTGGCTACACCTTC. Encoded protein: CASRRLGQGGGYTF.

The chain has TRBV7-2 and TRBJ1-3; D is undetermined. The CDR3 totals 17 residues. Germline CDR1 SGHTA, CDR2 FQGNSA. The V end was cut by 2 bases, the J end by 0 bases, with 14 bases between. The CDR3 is CASSLNPVSSSGNTIYF. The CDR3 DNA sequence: TGTGCCAGCAGCTTAAATCCAGTTTCAAGCTCTGGAAACACCATATATTTT.